Sequencing of this T cell receptor (beta chain) was carried out in a study of blood T cell repertoires in COVID-19. Study background: Some COVID-19 samples were acute and others convalescent; all came from the United States, Italy and Spain. The analysed material was cDNA or gDNA that came from T cells, B-cell-depleted T cells, or PBMCs.

Methods used by the authors: Estimated nucleated cell counts came from reference gene primer amplification. This table comes from immunoSEQ multiplex PCR, and its TCRdb copy is limited to in-frame clones, with some not included. Clonal size and the V and J genes are those of that table, whereas D and trimming came from the DNA. The sample lists roughly 100,000 clones; 79% were seen once. This clone has only a few counts. Trimming took 8 bases from V and 4 from J, leaving 12 bases between them. Germline CDR1 and CDR2: SNHLY and FYNNEI. This CDR3 has 13 amino acids. Sequencing was carried out using peripheral blood. This sequence originates from a woman over 75 with active or convalescent COVID-19. The chain links TRBV2 to TRBJ1-3; a weak D match, TRBD1 (6 bases). The CDR3 protein is CASHFDRGNTIYF. Written as DNA, the CDR3 is TGTGCCAGCCATTTCGACAGGGGAAACACCATATATTTT. Together with reference TRBV2 and TRBJ1-3, the CDR3 gives the full variable domain: EPEVTQTPSHQVTQMGQEVILRCVPISNHLYFYWYRQILGQKVEFLVSFYNNEISEKSEIFDDQFSVERPDGSNFTLKIRSTKLEDSAMYFCASHFDRGNTIYFGEGSWLTVV.